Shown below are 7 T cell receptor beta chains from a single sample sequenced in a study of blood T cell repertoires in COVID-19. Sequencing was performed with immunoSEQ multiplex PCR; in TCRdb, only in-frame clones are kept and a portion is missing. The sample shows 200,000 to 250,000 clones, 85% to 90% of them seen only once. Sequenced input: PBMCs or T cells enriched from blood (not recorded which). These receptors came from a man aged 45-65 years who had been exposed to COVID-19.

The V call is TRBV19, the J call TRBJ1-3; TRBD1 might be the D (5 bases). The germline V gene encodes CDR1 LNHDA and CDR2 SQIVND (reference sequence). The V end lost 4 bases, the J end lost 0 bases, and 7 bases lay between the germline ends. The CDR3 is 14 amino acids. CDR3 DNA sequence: TGTGCCAGTAGTACACAGGCCTCTGGAAACACCATATATTTT. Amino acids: CASSTQASGNTIYF.

The CDR3 protein is CACPLFRRQGVSANEKLFF. The CDR3 region has the DNA TGTGCCTGCCCCCTATTTCGGAGACAGGGGGTCTCTGCTAATGAAAAACTGTTTTTT. The chain uses TRBV30 and TRBJ1-4; 9 bases map to TRBD1. The CDR3 is made up of 19 amino acids. CDR1 is GTSNPN, CDR2 SVGIG, per germline (reference sequence). With V trimmed by 6 bases and J by 3 bases, 20 bases remained unmatched.

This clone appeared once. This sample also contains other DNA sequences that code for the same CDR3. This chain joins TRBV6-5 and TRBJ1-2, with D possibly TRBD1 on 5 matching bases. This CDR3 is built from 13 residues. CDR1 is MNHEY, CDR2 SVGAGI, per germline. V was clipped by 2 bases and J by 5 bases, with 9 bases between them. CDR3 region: CASSYGALYGYTF. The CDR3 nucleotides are TGTGCCAGCAGTTACGGGGCCCTGTATGGCTACACCTTC.

The CDR3 spells CASSLVSGLGSPLHF. The CDR3 DNA reads as TGTGCCAGCAGTTTAGTATCGGGGTTGGGATCACCCCTCCACTTT. The gene calls are TRBV27 and TRBJ1-6; D is unclear. Looked up from germline, CDR1 is MNHEY and CDR2 is SMNVEV (reference sequence). Trimming cost V 2 bases and J 10 bases, with 15 bases left between them. CDR3 size: 15 residues.

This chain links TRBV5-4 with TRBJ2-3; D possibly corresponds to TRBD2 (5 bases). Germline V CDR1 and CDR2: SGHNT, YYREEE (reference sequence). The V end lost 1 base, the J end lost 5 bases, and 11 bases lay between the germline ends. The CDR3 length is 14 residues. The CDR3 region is CASSLSPGIDTQYF. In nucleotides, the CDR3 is TGTGCCAGCAGCTTGAGTCCCGGGATAGATACGCAGTATTTT.

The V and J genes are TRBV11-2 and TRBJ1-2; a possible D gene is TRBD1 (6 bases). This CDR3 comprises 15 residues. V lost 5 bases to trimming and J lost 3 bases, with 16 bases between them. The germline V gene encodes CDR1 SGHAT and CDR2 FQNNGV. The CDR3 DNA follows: TGTGCCAGCAGCCAAGGGAGACAGGCCGACTATGGCTACACCTTC. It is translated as CASSQGRQADYGYTF.

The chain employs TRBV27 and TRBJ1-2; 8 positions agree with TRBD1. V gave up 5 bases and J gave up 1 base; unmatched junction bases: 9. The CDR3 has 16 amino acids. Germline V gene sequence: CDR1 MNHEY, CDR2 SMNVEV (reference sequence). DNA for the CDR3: TGTGCCAGCAGTCGGACGACAGGGGCTAATAACTATGGCTACACCTTC. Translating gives CASSRTTGANNYGYTF.